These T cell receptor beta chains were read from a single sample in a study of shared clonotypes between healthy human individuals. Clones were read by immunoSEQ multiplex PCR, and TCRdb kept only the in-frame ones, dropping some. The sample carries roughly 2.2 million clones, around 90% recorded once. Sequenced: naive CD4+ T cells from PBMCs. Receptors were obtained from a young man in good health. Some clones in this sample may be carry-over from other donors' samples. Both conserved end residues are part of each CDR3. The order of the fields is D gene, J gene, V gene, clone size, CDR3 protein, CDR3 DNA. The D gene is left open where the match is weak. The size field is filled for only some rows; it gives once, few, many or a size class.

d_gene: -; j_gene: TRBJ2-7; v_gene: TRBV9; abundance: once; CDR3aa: CASSVAPQGASYEQYF; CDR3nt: TGTGCCAGCAGCGTAGCCCCCCAGGGAGCCTCCTACGAGCAGTACTTC
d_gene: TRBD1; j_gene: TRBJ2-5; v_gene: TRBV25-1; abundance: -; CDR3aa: CASRDRATGETQYF; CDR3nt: TGTGCCAGCAGAGACAGGGCCACGGGAGAGACCCAGTACTTC
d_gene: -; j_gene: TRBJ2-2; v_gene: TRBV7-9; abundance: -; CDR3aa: CASSLAISWDTGELFF; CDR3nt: TGTGCCAGCAGCTTAGCCATTTCCTGGGACACCGGGGAGCTGTTTTTT
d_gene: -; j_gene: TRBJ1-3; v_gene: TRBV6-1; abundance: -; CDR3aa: CASSADGLMNTIYF; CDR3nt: TGTGCCAGCAGTGCAGACGGTCTGATGAACACCATATATTTT
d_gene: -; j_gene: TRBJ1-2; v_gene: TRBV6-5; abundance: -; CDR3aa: CASRPAQDSRYGYTF; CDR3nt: TGTGCCAGCAGACCAGCGCAGGACTCGCGTTATGGCTACACCTTC
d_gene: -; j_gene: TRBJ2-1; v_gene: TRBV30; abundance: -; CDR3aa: CAWSVKVAGSSYNEQFF; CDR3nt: TGTGCCTGGAGTGTAAAGGTTGCGGGAAGCTCCTACAATGAGCAGTTCTTC
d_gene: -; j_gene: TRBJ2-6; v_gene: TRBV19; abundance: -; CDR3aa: CASTQKFTGANVLTF; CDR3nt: TGTGCCAGTACCCAGAAATTTACTGGGGCCAACGTCCTGACTTTC
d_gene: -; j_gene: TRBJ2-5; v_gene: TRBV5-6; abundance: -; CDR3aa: CASSLVDNQETQYF; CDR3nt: TGTGCCAGCAGCTTGGTGGACAACCAAGAGACCCAGTACTTC
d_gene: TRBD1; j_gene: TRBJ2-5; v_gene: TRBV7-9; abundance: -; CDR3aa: CASSLGTGQETQYF; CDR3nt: TGTGCCAGCAGCTTGGGGACAGGTCAAGAGACCCAGTACTTC
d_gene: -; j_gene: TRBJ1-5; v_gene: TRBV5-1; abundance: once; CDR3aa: CASSLGRDQPQHF; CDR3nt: TGCGCCAGCAGCTTGGGGAGGGACCAGCCCCAGCATTTT
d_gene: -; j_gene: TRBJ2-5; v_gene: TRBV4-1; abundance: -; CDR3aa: CASSQGKFRATPGEETQYF; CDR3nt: TGCGCCAGCAGCCAAGGAAAATTCAGGGCGACTCCGGGAGAAGAGACCCAGTACTTC
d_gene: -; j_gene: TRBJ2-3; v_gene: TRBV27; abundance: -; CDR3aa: CASSSSGSDTQYF; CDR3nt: TGTGCCAGCAGTTCCTCGGGTTCAGATACGCAGTATTTT
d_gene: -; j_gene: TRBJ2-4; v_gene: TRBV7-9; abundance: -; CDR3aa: CASSGDRWAAKNIQYF; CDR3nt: TGTGCCAGCAGCGGAGACAGATGGGCGGCCAAAAACATTCAGTACTTC
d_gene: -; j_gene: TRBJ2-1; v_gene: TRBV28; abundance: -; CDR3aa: CASSSPGSYNEQFF; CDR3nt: TGTGCCAGCAGTTCCCCAGGGAGTTACAATGAGCAGTTCTTC
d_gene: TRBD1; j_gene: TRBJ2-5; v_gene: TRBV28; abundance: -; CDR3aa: CASSPRDRQETQYF; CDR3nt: TGTGCCAGCAGTCCCCGGGACAGACAAGAGACCCAGTACTTC
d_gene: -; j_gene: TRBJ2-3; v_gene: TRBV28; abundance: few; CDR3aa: CASSRTDTQYF; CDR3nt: TGTGCCAGCAGTCGCACAGATACGCAGTATTTT
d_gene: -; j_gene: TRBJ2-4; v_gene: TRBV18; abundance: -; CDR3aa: CASSPRYPPIQYF; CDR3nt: TGTGCCAGCTCACCGAGGTACCCGCCCATTCAGTACTTC
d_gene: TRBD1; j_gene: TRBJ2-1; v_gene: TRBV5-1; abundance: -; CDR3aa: CASSLVGQVNNEQFF; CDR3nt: TGCGCCAGCAGCTTGGTAGGACAGGTAAACAATGAGCAGTTCTTC
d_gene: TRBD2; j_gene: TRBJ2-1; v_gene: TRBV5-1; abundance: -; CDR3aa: CASSLPRGLELAGETYNEQFF; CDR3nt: TGCGCCAGCAGCTTGCCCAGGGGGTTAGAACTAGCGGGGGAGACCTACAATGAGCAGTTCTTC
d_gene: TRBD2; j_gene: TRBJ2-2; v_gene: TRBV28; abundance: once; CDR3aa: CASSFLAGASGELFF; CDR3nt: TGTGCCAGCAGTTTTCTAGCGGGAGCCTCCGGGGAGCTGTTTTTT
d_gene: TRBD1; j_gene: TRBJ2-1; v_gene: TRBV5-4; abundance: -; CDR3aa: CASSPPLGQVNEQFF; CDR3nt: TGTGCCAGCAGCCCGCCGTTGGGACAGGTGAATGAGCAGTTCTTC
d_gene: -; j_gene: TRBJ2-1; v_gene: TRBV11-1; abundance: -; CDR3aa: CASSLGTSSPGGQFF; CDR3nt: TGTGCCAGCAGCTTAGGGACTAGCTCTCCAGGGGGTCAGTTCTTC
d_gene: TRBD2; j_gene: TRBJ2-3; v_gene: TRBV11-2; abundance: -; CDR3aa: CASSTGLAGVADTQYF; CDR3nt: TGTGCCAGCAGCACGGGACTAGCGGGAGTGGCAGATACGCAGTATTTT
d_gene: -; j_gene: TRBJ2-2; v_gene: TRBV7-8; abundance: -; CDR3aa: CASSVGELFF; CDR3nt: TGTGCCAGCAGTGTCGGGGAGCTGTTTTTT
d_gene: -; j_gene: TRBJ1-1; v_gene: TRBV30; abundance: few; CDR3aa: CAWSWDNTEAFF; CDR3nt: TGTGCCTGGAGCTGGGATAACACTGAAGCTTTCTTT
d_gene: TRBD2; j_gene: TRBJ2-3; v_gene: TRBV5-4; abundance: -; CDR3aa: CASAMGGASRVDTQYF; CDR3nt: TGTGCCAGCGCGATGGGAGGGGCGAGCCGAGTGGATACGCAGTATTTT